This TCR beta chain appears in the sequencing data of a study of T-cell memory formation after mild COVID-19. At the level of the study: Largely, TCR clusters stayed within a single donor.

This clonotype has only a few counts. Its specificity is unknown. TCRdb passed the 5' RACE reads through MiXCR, listing each CDR3 protein once. The table includes under 350,000 distinct CDR3 sequences, roughly 17% detected once. Study-level points and caveats: Day 37-peaking second-wave clones had unconfirmed SARS-CoV-2 specificity. Contracting clones from day 15 to 85 showed balanced CD4/CD8; later expanders favored CD4+. Researchers found some responding clones in pre-infection memory, a sign that cross-reactive memory joined.

The receptor was isolated from a young man who had mild COVID-19 (a few samples of this study predate the infection). Cell type and time point are not known. The sequenced material came from PBMCs or a T cell subset sorted from them (not recorded which).

The CDR3 nucleotides are TGTGCCAGCAGCCCTGGTTACAGCGGGTTCACTAGCACAGATACGCAGTATTTT. Amino acids: CASSPGYSGFTSTDTQYF. The chain joins TRBV7-2 to TRBJ2-3; D perhaps matches TRBD2 (6 bases). Trimming cost V 5 bases and J 0 bases, with 21 bases left between them. This CDR3 is built from 18 residues. CDR1 is SGHTA, CDR2 FQGNSA, per germline. Based on the CDR3 plus reference TRBV7-2 and TRBJ2-3, the full variable domain is GAGVSQSPSNKVTEKGKDVELRCDPISGHTALYWYRQSLGQGLEFLIYFQGNSAPDKSGLPSDRFSAERTGGSVSTLTIQRTQQEDSAVYLCASSPGYSGFTSTDTQYFGPGTRLTVL.